This T cell receptor (beta chain) was recorded in a study of T cell changes during pregnancy in multiple sclerosis. Germline V gene sequence: CDR1 SGDLS, CDR2 YYNGEE. V lost 0 bases to trimming and J lost 3 bases, with 13 bases between them. This CDR3 is built from 15 residues. Clones were sequenced by immunoSEQ multiplex PCR, and TCRdb holds only the in-frame ones, with some missing. The table has fewer than 35,000 clones, 90% seen once. The specimen was CD8+ T cells from peripheral blood mononuclear cells, collected in the second trimester of pregnancy. V and J are TRBV9 and TRBJ2-7; D remains unclear. The sequence derives from a female donor with multiple sclerosis, enrolled in a pregnancy study. The CDR3 sequence is CASSVETNPYYEQYF. The DNA of the CDR3 is TGTGCCAGCAGCGTAGAAACTAATCCCTACTACGAGCAGTACTTC.